These T cell receptor beta chains were read from a single sample in a study of T cells in tuberculosis. Method: immunoSEQ multiplex PCR; TCRdb's copy keeps in-frame clones and lacks some. The sample records 80,000 to 100,000 clones, more than 75% being singletons. What was sequenced was CD1b-GMM tetramer-negative cells sorted from PBMCs. Receptors were obtained from an adult woman with latent tuberculosis. Both conserved end residues are part of each CDR3. D genes are given only for firm matches. Some rows have no size entry. The others give once, few or many, or a class for an expanded clone.

>TRBJ1-5|12|-|TRBV11-2|-
TGTGCCAGCAGCTACGTGGAGCAGCCCCAGCATTTT
CASSYVEQPQHF
>TRBJ2-3|11|TRBD1|TRBV30|-
TGTGCCTCCCAGGGGGCAGATACGCAGTATTTT
CASQGADTQYF
>TRBJ2-7|17|-|TRBV12-5|once
TGTGCTAGTGGTTTGGTCCCCGCCGGACTTGACCCTTACGAGCAGTACTTC
CASGLVPAGLDPYEQYF
>TRBJ2-3|15|TRBD1|TRBV2|-
TGTGCCAGCAGTACTGGACAGGGGGCATCAGATACGCAGTATTTT
CASSTGQGASDTQYF
>TRBJ2-3|15|-|TRBV19|-
TGTGCCAGTAGTGTGCGGGCCCCTAGCACAGATACGCAGTATTTT
CASSVRAPSTDTQYF
>TRBJ1-1|13|-|TRBV14|-
TGTGCCAGCCGGGGGGATGGGCACCCGGAAGCTTTCTTT
CASRGDGHPEAFF
>TRBJ1-6|16|-|TRBV7-9|-
TGTGCCAGCAGCTCCGGAACAGGGCAGATTAATTCACCCCTCCACTTT
CASSSGTGQINSPLHF
>TRBJ1-6|14|TRBD1|TRBV27|few
TGTGCCAGCAGTCTCTCCGCGACAGGGGTGCCCCTCCACTTT
CASSLSATGVPLHF
>TRBJ1-1|16|TRBD1|TRBV7-2|-
TGTGCCAGCAGCTTCCGACAGGGGGCAGGGTACACTGAAGCTTTCTTT
CASSFRQGAGYTEAFF
>TRBJ2-5|15|TRBD1|TRBV7-9|-
TGTGCCGGGGACATTACAGGGGGTGATCAAGAGACCCAGTACTTC
CAGDITGGDQETQYF
>TRBJ1-2|13|TRBD1|TRBV13|-
TGTGCCAGCAGCTTCGACAGGGACTATGGCTACACCTTC
CASSFDRDYGYTF
>TRBJ1-4|16|-|TRBV12-5|-
TGTGCTAGTGGTCCGCCACAGGGTGCAACTAATGAAAAACTGTTTTTT
CASGPPQGATNEKLFF
>TRBJ1-1|13|-|TRBV27|-
TGTGCCAGCAGTCCTCTCGGGACACCGTCTGCTTTCTTT
CASSPLGTPSAFF
>TRBJ1-6|18|TRBD1|TRBV7-8|-
TGTGCCAGCAGCTTTTCCTCGGCAGTCACAGGGGGGAATTCACCCCTCCACTTT
CASSFSSAVTGGNSPLHF
>TRBJ2-5|15|-|TRBV13|-
TGTGCCAGCAGTTCGCGTAGAATAACCATAGAGACCCAGTACTTC
CASSSRRITIETQYF